This TCR beta chain stems from a study of blood T cell repertoires in COVID-19. V was clipped by 4 bases and J by 6 bases, with 14 bases between them. The V gene's germline CDR1 is SGHNT and CDR2 YYREEE (reference sequence). The CDR3 is 13 residues long. Original methodology: Reference gene primer amplification yielded estimated nucleated cell counts. Here immunoSEQ multiplex PCR was the method, and the copy in TCRdb shows in-frame clones only, minus some. V, J and clone size derive from that table, while D and trimming were established from the DNA sequence. Among approximately 450,000 clones listed, around 88% were seen once.

Sequenced input: peripheral blood. The receptor was derived from a woman aged 25 to 39 with acute or convalescent COVID-19. The chain couples TRBV5-4 to TRBJ2-7; a possible D gene is TRBD1 (5 bases). The CDR3 reads CASSQGVLLEQYF. The CDR3 DNA reads TGTGCCAGCAGCCAAGGGGTCCTCCTCGAGCAGTACTTC.